The source of this T cell receptor (beta chain) is a study of T-cell reconstitution after alpha-beta-depleted transplantation in children. TCRbeta library preparation incorporated unique molecular identifiers. TCRdb reprocessed the PCR reads via MiXCR and lists one record per CDR3 protein. The sample contains more than 90,000 distinct CDR3 sequences, over 9% of which appear only once. This clonotype was seen many times. Its antigen is not known. The CDR3 runs 15 residues. CDR1 SGHVS and CDR2 FNYEAQ come from the germline V gene. V was shortened by 5 bases and J by 1 base, with 11 bases between the two germline ends. General study results and limits: Diversity and T-cell counts at one year after transplant derived mostly from new T cells. About two months after transplant, alpha-beta T cells reportedly came from several hundred expanded graft clones.

The chain couples TRBV7-6 to TRBJ2-2; unclear D gene. Material: PBMCs, obtained before TCRalphabeta/CD19-depleted stem cell transplant. This TCR came from a boy aged 2 to 9 with acute lymphoblastic leukemia, due to receive a stem cell transplant. Here the CDR3 reads CASSGGLRNTGELFF. Written as DNA, the CDR3 is TGTGCCAGCAGCGGTGGCTTGAGGAACACCGGGGAGCTGTTTTTT. The full variable domain, with the rest looked up from reference TRBV7-6 and TRBJ2-2, is GAGVSQSPRYKVTKRGQDVALRCDPISGHVSLYWYRQALGQGPEFLTYFNYEAQQDKSGLPNDRFSAERPEGSISTLTIQRTEQRDSAMYRCASSGGLRNTGELFFGEGSRLTVL.